The sequence of this T cell receptor beta chain was determined in a study of beta chain features in type 1 diabetes. In this sample, this clone turned up a few times. No antigen is known for it. General study points: The study found moderately but significantly shorter TCRB CDR3s in all four CD4+ subsets of Type 1 diabetes patients.

Germline CDR1 MDHEN, CDR2 SYDVKM. Trimming left V 4 bases short and J 7 bases short, with 14 bases between. There are 15 residues in the CDR3. Sequenced material consisted of expressed TCRB transcripts (all of the isolated RNA was reverse transcribed). Naive, central memory and regulatory T cell samples averaged about 3.57 million reads. TCRdb keeps only in-frame clones here, not all; method: immunoSEQ multiplex PCR. The sample consists of 600,000 to 700,000 clones, roughly 12% of them appearing once. The clonotype originates from a man younger than 45 with type 1 diabetes. The chain carries TRBV28 and TRBJ2-6; the D gene is possibly TRBD2 (6 bases). The sample was naive CD4+ T cells from blood. The CDR3 sequence: CASSSPLAGANVLTF. As DNA, the CDR3 is TGTGCCAGCAGTTCCCCCCTGGCGGGAGCCAACGTCCTGACTTTC.